A single sample gave rise to the 15 T cell receptor beta chains below, sequenced in a study of control samples from healthy donors and cancer patients (dated by TCRdb to 2019 to 2021). The library was built by means of the immunoSEQ multiplex PCR assay. TCRdb obtained this table from immuneACCESS and retained in-frame rearrangements with V and J assigned. These tables miss some clones; where compared with another copy, unresolved V genes account for less than half of the shortfall, and the remainder is unexplained. The sample table shows roughly 220,000 clones, and about 95% are seen once. The biggest ten clones account for roughly 1.6% of the sample. The sample was blood. These receptors were collected from a man aged 45 to 65 in good health.

The chain combines TRBV7-2 with TRBJ1-6; D is possibly TRBD1 (6 bases). Trimming took 1 base from V and 13 from J, leaving 14 bases between them. Germline V lookup: CDR1 SGHTA, CDR2 FQGNSA. This CDR3 contains 14 residues. The CDR3 nucleotides read TGTGCCAGCAGCTTAGGGGCAGGGGTGCAGCCCCTCCACTTT. This codes for CASSLGAGVQPLHF.

This chain connects TRBV4-1 to TRBJ1-1; the D is unclear. The germline CDR1 and CDR2 sequences are MGHRA and YSYEKL. This CDR3 contains 15 residues. V lost 0 bases and J 5 bases, leaving 13 bases between the germline ends. CDR3 in DNA: TGCGCCAGCAGCCAAGAGGTGAGGGCGCGGACTGAAGCTTTCTTT. This encodes CASSQEVRARTEAFF.

The CDR3 region is CASSPPGQGLYDYGYTF. As DNA, the CDR3 is TGTGCCAGCAGCCCCCCGGGACAGGGCCTCTATGACTATGGCTACACCTTC. This chain uses TRBV5-6 with TRBJ1-2; 9 bases line up with TRBD1. This CDR3 has 17 amino acids. The V gene's germline CDR1 is SGHDT and CDR2 YYEEEE. The J segment lost 3 bases and the V segment lost 4 bases, leaving 13 bases of the junction unmatched.

The chain has TRBV19 and TRBJ2-1, with 7 bases that match TRBD1. V gave up 6 bases and J gave up 7 bases; unmatched junction bases: 9. CDR3 length equals 14 residues. Germline V CDR1 and CDR2: LNHDA, SQIVND (reference sequence). The CDR3 nucleotides are TGTGCCAGTAGCACCGGGACAGCAAGAAATGAGCAGTTCTTC. Translating gives CASSTGTARNEQFF.

The chain uses TRBV30 and TRBJ1-2; TRBD1 agrees at 7 bases. J was trimmed by 5 bases and V by 1 base; bases with no gene match: 7. The V gene's germline CDR1 is GTSNPN and CDR2 SVGIG (reference sequence). The CDR3 length is 14 residues. CDR3 loop: CAWSAKQGIYGYTF. For the CDR3, the DNA is TGTGCCTGGAGTGCCAAACAGGGGATTTATGGCTACACCTTC.

The genes are TRBV4-3 and TRBJ2-5, with TRBD2 identical over 8 bases. Germline CDR1 is LGHNA and CDR2 is YSLEER. This CDR3 spans 18 amino acids. V trimming: 1 base; J trimming: 0 bases; junction bases outside the gene matches: 10. The CDR3 loop is CASSQGMGGGPYQETQYF. The CDR3 nucleotides read TGCGCCAGCAGCCAAGGAATGGGCGGGGGGCCGTACCAAGAGACCCAGTACTTC.

The V gene is TRBV5-1, the J gene TRBJ1-6, with a weak D call TRBD1 (5 bases). V lost 6 bases to trimming and J lost 6 bases, with 13 bases between them. There are 14 residues in the CDR3. CDR1 SGHRS and CDR2 YFSETQ come from the germline V gene. The CDR3 DNA is TGCGCCAGCAAGGACAATCCCGCTAATTCACCCCTCCACTTT. Translating gives CASKDNPANSPLHF.

The gene calls are TRBV2 and TRBJ2-3, with 9 bases lining up with TRBD1. The CDR3 is 14 amino acids. The V segment lost 7 bases and the J segment 3 bases; nucleotides outside the gene matches: 5. CDR1 SNHLY and CDR2 FYNNEI come from the germline V gene. The CDR3 region has the DNA TGTGCCAGCATCCGGGACAGGGCGACAGATACGCAGTATTTT. This codes for CASIRDRATDTQYF.

The chain has TRBV7-2 and TRBJ2-3, with 8 nucleotides matching TRBD1. Per the germline V gene, CDR1 is SGHTA and CDR2 is FQGNSA. Germline trimming cut 0 bases from V and 4 bases from J; bases unmatched to any gene: 0. This CDR3 spans 14 amino acids. The CDR3 DNA is TGTGCCAGCAGCTTAGCGACAGGGGCAGATACGCAGTATTTT. Encoded protein: CASSLATGADTQYF.

The chain couples TRBV24-1 to TRBJ2-1; 7 bases line up with TRBD1. Per germline, CDR1 KGHDR and CDR2 SFDVKD. Germline trimming cut 9 bases from V and 6 bases from J; bases unmatched to any gene: 10. The CDR3 has 14 residues. The CDR3 is CATVGKGAINEQFF. CDR3 DNA sequence: TGTGCCACCGTAGGGAAGGGGGCGATCAATGAGCAGTTCTTC.

V and J are TRBV19 and TRBJ1-1; maybe TRBD1 (6 bases). There are 14 residues in the CDR3. The V and J ends lost 6 bases and 1 base respectively, with 12 bases between them. CDR1 and CDR2 from the germline V gene are LNHDA and SQIVND (reference sequence). The CDR3 nucleotides read TGTGCCAGTAGAATAATACAGGGGAACACTGAAGCTTTCTTT. Protein product: CASRIIQGNTEAFF.

The chain joins TRBV6-5 to TRBJ2-3; a possible D gene is TRBD1 (6 bases). Trimming stripped 6 bases from V and 3 bases from J, with 10 bases between. Per germline, CDR1 MNHEY and CDR2 SVGAGI. This CDR3 comprises 13 residues. The CDR3 nucleotides are TGTGCCAGCAGCTGGGGGCTGACAGATACGCAGTATTTT. Protein: CASSWGLTDTQYF.

V usage is TRBV27 and J usage is TRBJ1-4; D is ambiguous. The CDR3 extends over 18 amino acids. V gave up 8 bases and J gave up 1 base, with 23 bases separating them. Germline lookup yields CDR1 MNHEY and CDR2 SMNVEV (reference sequence). In nucleotides, the CDR3 is TGTGCCAGCTCGAAATCTCAGGTTTTTACCGGAACTAATGAAAAACTGTTTTTT. Its protein is CASSKSQVFTGTNEKLFF.

This chain joins TRBV28 and TRBJ1-6; D not certain. V shed 4 bases and J shed 4 bases, with 5 bases lying between them. Germline V gene sequence: CDR1 MDHEN, CDR2 SYDVKM. The CDR3 spans 13 residues. CDR3 in amino acids: CASSSIYNSPLHF. The DNA of the CDR3 is TGTGCCAGCAGTTCGATTTATAATTCACCCCTCCACTTT.

J is TRBJ1-3 and V is TRBV7-6; 7 bases line up with TRBD1. CDR1 and CDR2 from the germline V gene are SGHVS and FNYEAQ. The CDR3 totals 16 residues. J was trimmed by 0 bases and V by 5 bases; bases with no gene match: 7. CDR3 sequence: CASSGPDRLSGNTIYF. For the CDR3, the DNA is TGTGCCAGCAGCGGCCCGGACAGGCTCTCTGGAAACACCATATATTTT. Looking up the rest from reference TRBV7-6 and TRBJ1-3 gives the full variable domain: GAGVSQSPRYKVTKRGQDVALRCDPISGHVSLYWYRQALGQGPEFLTYFNYEAQQDKSGLPNDRFSAERPEGSISTLTIQRTEQRDSAMYRCASSGPDRLSGNTIYFGEGSWLTVV.